These 24 T cell receptor beta chains share one sample of origin, sequenced in a study of shared clonotypes between healthy human individuals. Measured with immunoSEQ multiplex PCR; TCRdb has only the in-frame clones, and not every one. The repertoire has a few hundred thousand clones, around 95% of them found once; the top ten carry 0.085% to 0.11%. Positive CCR7 selection of CD45RO-negative cells yielded the naive CD8 cells, and terminally differentiated effector memory CD45RA+ cells were excluded. Sequences were obtained from naive CD8+ T cells sorted from blood. The receptors here all came from a woman aged 25 to 39 in good health.

This rearrangement joins TRBV27 to TRBJ1-2; the D gene is possibly TRBD1 (5 bases). CDR1 and CDR2 (germline): MNHEY, SMNVEV (reference sequence). V was clipped by 1 base and J by 6 bases, with 15 bases between them. The CDR3 is made up of 15 amino acids. CDR3 sequence (DNA): TGTGCCAGCAGTTTATGGGGGGAAACCCTCAATGGCTACACCTTC. The encoded protein is CASSLWGETLNGYTF.

The gene calls are TRBV6-5 and TRBJ2-7, with D perhaps being TRBD1 or TRBD2 (5 bases each). This CDR3 comprises 14 residues. V shed 5 bases and J shed 3 bases, with 14 bases lying between them. The V gene's germline CDR1 is MNHEY and CDR2 SVGAGI. In DNA form, the CDR3 reads TGTGCCAGCAGTGTATCCGGGACGCTCTACGAGCAGTACTTC. The encoded protein is CASSVSGTLYEQYF.

The rearrangement joins TRBV4-1 to TRBJ2-3, with D unclear. V was shortened by 2 bases and J by 6 bases, with 12 bases between the two germline ends. This CDR3 spans 14 amino acids. Looked up from germline, CDR1 is MGHRA and CDR2 is YSYEKL. DNA of the CDR3: TGCGCCAGCAGCCAATCGTTCCCGGCCGATACGCAGTATTTT. Protein sequence: CASSQSFPADTQYF.

The chain recombines TRBV6-1 with TRBJ1-1, with D possibly being TRBD1 (6 bases). V gave up 6 bases and J gave up 2 bases, with 10 bases separating them. The CDR3 extends over 13 amino acids. Germline V CDR1 and CDR2: MNHNS, SASEGT. The CDR3 DNA sequence: TGTGCCAGCAGCCGGACAGTTAACACTGAAGCTTTCTTT. The encoded protein is CASSRTVNTEAFF.

This clone showed up just once. V is TRBV19 and J is TRBJ2-7, with TRBD1 matching 7 bases. Germline assignment: CDR1 LNHDA and CDR2 SQIVND (reference sequence). The CDR3 extends over 14 amino acids. The J segment lost 2 bases and the V segment lost 6 bases, leaving 7 bases of the junction unmatched. The CDR3 protein is CASSLGQVTYEQYF. DNA of the CDR3: TGTGCCAGTAGCCTCGGACAGGTTACCTACGAGCAGTACTTC.

The chain joins TRBV27 to TRBJ2-1; TRBD1 matches at 7 bases. The CDR3 has 15 amino acids. J gave up 5 bases and V 5 bases, and 9 bases lay outside the gene matches. Germline V lookup: CDR1 MNHEY, CDR2 SMNVEV (reference sequence). Written as DNA, the CDR3 is TGTGCCAGCAGTCTCCCGGGACAGTTCCACAATGAGCAGTTCTTC. Protein sequence: CASSLPGQFHNEQFF.

The rearrangement links TRBV10-3 to TRBJ2-2; 8 bases line up with TRBD1. The CDR3 is 16 amino acids. The germline V gene has CDR1 ENHRY and CDR2 SYGVKD. V lost 10 bases, J lost 2 bases, and 12 bases stayed unmatched. The CDR3 DNA is TGTGCCACAGGACAGGGCCCCTCGGTTAACACCGGGGAGCTGTTTTTT. Protein product: CATGQGPSVNTGELFF.

This sequence joins TRBV28 and TRBJ1-3; D perhaps matches TRBD1 (5 bases). Germline CDR1 and CDR2: MDHEN and SYDVKM. This CDR3 region has 14 residues. With 7 bases removed from V and 4 bases from J, the gap between germline ends came to 14 bases. CDR3 sequence reads: CASNLRGTGNTIYF. CDR3 in DNA: TGTGCCAGCAACCTAAGGGGAACGGGAAACACCATATATTTT.

The CDR3 DNA is TGTGCCAGCAGCAGATACCGGGACAGGGTTAGTAGGTCCTACGAGCAGTACTTC. Its protein product is CASSRYRDRVSRSYEQYF. The chain joins TRBV13 to TRBJ2-7; 9 bases match TRBD1. Trimming at V came to 5 bases and at J to 1 base, leaving 15 bases not matched to a gene. The CDR3 spans 18 residues. The germline V gene encodes CDR1 PRHDT and CDR2 FYEKMQ (reference sequence).

This chain uses TRBV5-4 with TRBJ2-7; a possible D gene is TRBD2 (6 bases). CDR1 is SGHNT and CDR2 is YYREEE in the germline V gene (reference sequence). V dropped 0 bases and J dropped 6 bases, with 16 bases sitting between them. The CDR3 runs 15 residues. The CDR3 DNA sequence: TGTGCCAGCAGCTTGGCCTGGGCGGGAATGGTCGAGCAGTACTTC. Its protein is CASSLAWAGMVEQYF.

The V call is TRBV15, the J call TRBJ2-7; 15 bases line up with TRBD2. The ends lost 0 bases at V and 6 bases at J; junction bases unmatched: 3. Germline V gives CDR1 LNHNV, CDR2 YYDKDF (reference sequence). This CDR3 is 16 amino acids long. The CDR3 region is CATSRDGGLAGGEQYF. Here the CDR3 DNA reads TGTGCCACCAGCAGAGATGGGGGACTAGCGGGAGGCGAGCAGTACTTC.

The chain couples TRBV28 to TRBJ2-7, with D possibly being TRBD1 or TRBD2 (6 bases each). The CDR3 has 14 residues. Trimming removed 2 bases at V and 0 bases at J, with 8 bases between. Per germline, CDR1 MDHEN and CDR2 SYDVKM. The CDR3 DNA sequence: TGTGCCAGCAGTTTAGAGGGGGGCTCCTACGAGCAGTACTTC. It translates to CASSLEGGSYEQYF. Full variable domain (outside the CDR3, taken from reference TRBV28 and TRBJ2-7): DVKVTQSSRYLVKRTGEKVFLECVQDMDHENMFWYRQDPGLGLRLIYFSYDVKMKEKGDIPEGYSVSREKKERFSLILESASTNQTSMYLCASSLEGGSYEQYFGPGTRLTVT.

This chain uses TRBV6-1 with TRBJ1-1; D unresolved. The germline V gene has CDR1 MNHNS and CDR2 SASEGT. The CDR3 is 15 residues long. Trimming removed 3 bases at V and 6 bases at J, with 17 bases between. CDR3 coding DNA: TGTGCCAGCAGTGAGGAGCGAGGACTTTGGGCTGAAGCTTTCTTT. As protein: CASSEERGLWAEAFF.

The rearrangement uses TRBV7-3 and TRBJ2-3, with 7 bases fitting TRBD2. CDR1 and CDR2 (germline): SGHTA, FQGTGA. Trimming removed 3 bases from V and 5 bases from J; junction bases left unmatched: 17. The CDR3 totals 18 residues. CDR3 loop: CASSFPSGAGAEGDTQYF. CDR3 in DNA: TGTGCCAGCAGCTTCCCCAGCGGGGCGGGAGCGGAAGGAGATACGCAGTATTTT.

This chain connects TRBV29-1 to TRBJ2-3; TRBD2 matches 8 bases. From germline, CDR1 is SQVTM and CDR2 ANQGSEA. Trimming took 6 bases from V and 4 from J; bases not matched to a gene: 12. The CDR3 totals 15 residues. This chain's CDR3 is CSVTGEREYSDTQYF. CDR3 nucleotide sequence: TGCAGCGTGACCGGGGAGCGGGAGTACTCAGATACGCAGTATTTT.

The chain employs TRBV27 and TRBJ2-7; 7 bases are shared with TRBD2. V was pared by 6 bases and J by 2 bases, with 10 bases of the junction left unmatched. Germline assignment: CDR1 MNHEY and CDR2 SMNVEV (reference sequence). This CDR3 is built from 15 residues. The CDR3 spells CASSHSSGGAYEQYF. As DNA, the CDR3 is TGTGCCAGCAGCCACTCTAGCGGAGGAGCCTACGAGCAGTACTTC.

This chain joins TRBV7-9 and TRBJ2-5; D might be TRBD1 (7 bases). V lost 5 bases, J lost 4 bases, and 11 bases lay in between. Germline V gives CDR1 SEHNR, CDR2 FQNEAQ (reference sequence). The CDR3 covers 13 residues. CDR3 sequence (DNA): TGTGCCAGCAGCGCAGGGGGGAGAGAGACCCAGTACTTC. Translated, it gives CASSAGGRETQYF.

CDR3 bases: TGTGCCAGCAGCGTCGTTGGATGGGGGAGGGGAACCGGGGAGCTGTTTTTT. This translates into CASSVVGWGRGTGELFF. The V gene is TRBV27, the J gene TRBJ2-2; 7 positions agree with TRBD2. The CDR3 length is 17 residues. The germline CDR1 and CDR2 sequences are MNHEY and SMNVEV (reference sequence). V was pared by 6 bases and J by 5 bases, with 15 bases of the junction left unmatched.

This chain joins TRBV14 and TRBJ2-5, with 7 bases identical to TRBD2. The J call is doubtful: the DNA matches TRBJ2-7 better. CDR3 length: 13 amino acids. Germline V gene sequence: CDR1 SGHDN, CDR2 FVKESK. The CDR3 loop is CASNSGHTYEQYF. In DNA, the CDR3 is TGTGCCAGCAATAGCGGGCACACCTACGAGCAGTACTTC.

This sequence joins TRBV6-5 and TRBJ2-7, with D tentatively TRBD2 (7 bases). Germline V gene data show CDR1 as MNHEY and CDR2 as SVGAGI. This CDR3 is built from 14 residues. V was cut by 2 bases and J by 4 bases, with 12 bases left in between. CDR3 nucleotide sequence: TGTGCCAGCAGTTACGGGGGAGGGGGTTACGAGCAGTACTTC. It yields the protein CASSYGGGGYEQYF.

The chain links TRBV5-6 to TRBJ2-3; D gene uncertain. The CDR3 spans 14 residues. Germline values: CDR1 SGHDT, CDR2 YYEEEE. V lost 1 base and J 2 bases, leaving 8 bases between the germline ends. Here the CDR3 reads CASSLNLNTDTQYF. DNA for the CDR3: TGTGCCAGCAGCTTGAACTTAAACACAGATACGCAGTATTTT.

The chain links TRBV4-1 to TRBJ2-1; 11 nucleotides align to TRBD2. CDR1 is MGHRA and CDR2 is YSYEKL in the germline V gene. V lost 4 bases, J lost 7 bases, and 9 bases stayed unmatched. The CDR3 is 16 amino acids. The CDR3 is CASSPLAGGPTNEQFF. The DNA for the CDR3 is TGCGCCAGCAGCCCATTAGCGGGAGGGCCCACAAATGAGCAGTTCTTC.

The CDR3: CASSSLPPSSYNEQFF. The CDR3 DNA sequence: TGTGCCAGCAGTTCCCTCCCTCCTAGCTCCTACAATGAGCAGTTCTTC. This chain joins TRBV27 and TRBJ2-1; D is unclear. The germline V and J ends were trimmed by 4 bases and 0 bases, with 13 bases remaining between them. The CDR3 loop spans 16 amino acids. Germline V gene data show CDR1 as MNHEY and CDR2 as SMNVEV (reference sequence).

This chain uses TRBV7-9 with TRBJ2-1; D perhaps matches TRBD2 (6 bases). With 7 bases removed from V and 8 bases from J, the gap between germline ends came to 24 bases. This CDR3 is built from 16 residues. CDR1 SEHNR and CDR2 FQNEAQ come from the germline V gene (reference sequence). CDR3 nucleotides: TGTGCCAGCACCCCAGCCATAGGGGAGGCCTTCCATGAGCAGTTCTTC. Translating it yields CASTPAIGEAFHEQFF. The full variable domain, with the rest looked up from reference TRBV7-9 and TRBJ2-1, is DTGVSQNPRHKITKRGQNVTFRCDPISEHNRLYWYRQTLGQGPEFLTYFQNEAQLEKSRLLSDRFSAERPKGSFSTLEIQRTEQGDSAMYLCASTPAIGEAFHEQFFGPGTRLTVL.